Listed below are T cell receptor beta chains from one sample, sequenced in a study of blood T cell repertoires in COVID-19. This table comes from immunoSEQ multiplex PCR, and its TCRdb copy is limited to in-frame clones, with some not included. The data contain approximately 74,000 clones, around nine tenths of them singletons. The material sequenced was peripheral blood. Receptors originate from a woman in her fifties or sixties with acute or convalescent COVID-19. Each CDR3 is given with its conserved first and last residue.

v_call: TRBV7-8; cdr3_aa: CASSLMRDSGNTIYF
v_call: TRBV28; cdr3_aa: CASSVQGSGNTIYF
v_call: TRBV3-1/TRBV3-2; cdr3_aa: CASSQGADYGYTF
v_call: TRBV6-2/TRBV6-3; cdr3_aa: CASSILGLAGDEQFF
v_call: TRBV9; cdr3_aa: CASSPLGGGADNEQFF
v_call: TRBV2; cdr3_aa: CASRATGDGGYTF
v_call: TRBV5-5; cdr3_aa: CASSFDRELDTQYF
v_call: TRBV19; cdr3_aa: CASSRPARAGGDNEQFF
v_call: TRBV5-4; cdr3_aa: CASSRLAGIDTQYF
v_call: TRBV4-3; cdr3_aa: CASSQDLRYEQYF
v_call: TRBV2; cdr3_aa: CASTLAGGYYNEQFF
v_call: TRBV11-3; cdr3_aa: CASSARDTTEAFF
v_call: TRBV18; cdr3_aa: CASSELGSGNEDTQYF
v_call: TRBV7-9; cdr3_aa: CASSLASTGSHNSPLHF
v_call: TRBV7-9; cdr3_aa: CASGGPSLAGGTTDTQYF
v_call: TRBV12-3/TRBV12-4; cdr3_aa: CASREQGLYGYTF
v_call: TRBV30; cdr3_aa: CAWSVSTGGSYEQYF
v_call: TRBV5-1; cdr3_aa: CASSRGTGVIGEQYF
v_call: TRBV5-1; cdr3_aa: CASSLDGQGPLHF
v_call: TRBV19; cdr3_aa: CASSNRDNQPQHF
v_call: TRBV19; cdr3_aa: CASSSGQDHEQFF
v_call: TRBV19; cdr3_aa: CASSMGVRNEQFF
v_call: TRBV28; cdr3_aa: CASSFLHYDQYF
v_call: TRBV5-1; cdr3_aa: CASSDTGYGYTF
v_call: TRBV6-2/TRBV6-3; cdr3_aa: CASSYGGTEAFF
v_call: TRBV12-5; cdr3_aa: CASAPGLAGGLLQETQYF
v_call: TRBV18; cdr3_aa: CASSPRLGDGYTF
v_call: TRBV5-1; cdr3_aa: CASRKLAGGPTYEQYF
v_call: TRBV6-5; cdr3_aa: CASRGDSVYNEQFF
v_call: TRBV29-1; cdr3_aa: CSVGPDRMNTEAFF
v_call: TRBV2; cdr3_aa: CASSGGDRASYEQYF
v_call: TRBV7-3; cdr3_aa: CASSPTGMNTEAFF
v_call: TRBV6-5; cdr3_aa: CASKEVGGAFF
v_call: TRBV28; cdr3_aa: CASRPRTVVVDLNEQFF
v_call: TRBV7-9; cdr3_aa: CASSLDRGWGSPLHF
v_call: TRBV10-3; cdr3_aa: CAISTGGNQPQHF
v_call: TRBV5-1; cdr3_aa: CASSSVTGGNSGNTIYF